A few counts support the clone carrying this TCR beta chain. Its matching antigen is unknown. These data come from a study of T cells after yellow fever vaccination. The study's findings and limits: Post-booster samples contained most primary-vaccination clones (about 96% CD4, 70% to 90% CD8). A small proportion of clonotypes was detected in both the CD4 and CD8 compartments.

This CDR3 comprises 16 residues. The germline CDR1 and CDR2 sequences are DFQATT and SNEGSKA (reference sequence). With V trimmed by 5 bases and J by 0 bases, 5 bases remained unmatched. TCRdb independently ran MiXCR on the 5' RACE reads; one entry per CDR3 protein. The sample consists of 230,000 or so distinct CDR3 sequences, 5.5% to 8.5% of them appearing once. The chain is built from TRBV20-1 and TRBJ1-6; TRBD1 matches 9 bases. The clonotype originates from a man between 25 and 39 years old who received the YFV17D yellow fever vaccine. The input for sequencing was CD4+ T cells sorted from PBMCs, taken on the day of the yellow fever booster vaccination. CDR3 coding DNA: TGCAGTGCTTGGGACAGGGCCAGCTCCTATAATTCACCCCTCCACTTT. Translation: CSAWDRASSYNSPLHF.